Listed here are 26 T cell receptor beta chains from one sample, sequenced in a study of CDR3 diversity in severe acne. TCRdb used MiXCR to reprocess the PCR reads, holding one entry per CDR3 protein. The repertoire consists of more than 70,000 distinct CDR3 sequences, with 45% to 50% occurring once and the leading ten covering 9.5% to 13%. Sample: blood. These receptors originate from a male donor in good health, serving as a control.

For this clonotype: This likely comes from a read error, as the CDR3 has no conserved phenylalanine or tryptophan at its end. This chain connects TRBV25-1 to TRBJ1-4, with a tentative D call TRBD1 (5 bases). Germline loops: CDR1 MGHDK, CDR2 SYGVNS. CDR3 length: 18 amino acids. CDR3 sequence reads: CASSEYEGWEATNGKLFL. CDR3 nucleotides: TGTGCCAGCAGTGAATACGAGGGGTGGGAAGCAACTAATGGAAAACTGTTTCTT.

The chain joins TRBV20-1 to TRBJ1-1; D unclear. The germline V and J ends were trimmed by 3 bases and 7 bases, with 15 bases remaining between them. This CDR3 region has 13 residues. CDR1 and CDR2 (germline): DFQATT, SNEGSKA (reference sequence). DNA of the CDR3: TGCAGTGCTAGGGGTCGTCTCGGGAATGAAGCTTTCTTT. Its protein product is CSARGRLGNEAFF.

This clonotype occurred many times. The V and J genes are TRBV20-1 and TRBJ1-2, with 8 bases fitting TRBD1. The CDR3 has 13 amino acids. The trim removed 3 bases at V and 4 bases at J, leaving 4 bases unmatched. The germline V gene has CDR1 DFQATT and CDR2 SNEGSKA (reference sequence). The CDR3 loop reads CSASTGGPYGYTF. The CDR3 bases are TGCAGTGCTAGCACAGGGGGACCCTATGGCTACACCTTC.

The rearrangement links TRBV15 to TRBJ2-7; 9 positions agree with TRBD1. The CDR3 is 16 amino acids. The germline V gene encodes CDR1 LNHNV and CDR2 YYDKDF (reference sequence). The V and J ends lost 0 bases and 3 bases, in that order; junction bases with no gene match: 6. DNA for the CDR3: TGTGCCACCAGCAGAGATGGGACAGGGTTTAGCTACGAGCAGTACTTC. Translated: CATSRDGTGFSYEQYF.

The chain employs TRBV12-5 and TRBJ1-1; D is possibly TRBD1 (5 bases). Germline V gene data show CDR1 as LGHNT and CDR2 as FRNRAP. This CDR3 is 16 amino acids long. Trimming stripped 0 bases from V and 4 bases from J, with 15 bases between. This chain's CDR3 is CASGLVLGGESTEAFF. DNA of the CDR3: TGTGCTAGTGGTTTGGTATTGGGGGGGGAGAGCACTGAAGCTTTCTTT.

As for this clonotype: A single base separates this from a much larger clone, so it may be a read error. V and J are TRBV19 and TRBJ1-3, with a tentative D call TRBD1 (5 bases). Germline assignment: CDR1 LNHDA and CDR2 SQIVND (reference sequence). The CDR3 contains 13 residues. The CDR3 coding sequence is TGTGCCAGTAGTAGGGGCCTCGGAAACACCTTATATTTT. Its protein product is CASSRGLGNTLYF.

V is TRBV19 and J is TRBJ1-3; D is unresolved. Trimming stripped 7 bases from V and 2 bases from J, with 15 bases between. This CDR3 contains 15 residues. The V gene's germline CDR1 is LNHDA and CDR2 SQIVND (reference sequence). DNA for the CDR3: TGTGCCAGTACCGGCCTGCAGAGGGCTGGAAACACCATATATTTT. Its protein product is CASTGLQRAGNTIYF.

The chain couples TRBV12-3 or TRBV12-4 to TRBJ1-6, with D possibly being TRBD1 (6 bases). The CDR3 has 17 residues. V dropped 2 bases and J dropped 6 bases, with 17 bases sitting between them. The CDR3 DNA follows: TGTGCCAGCAGTTTACGGGGGGGGGACATAGGTAATTCACCCCTCCACTTT. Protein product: CASSLRGGDIGNSPLHF.

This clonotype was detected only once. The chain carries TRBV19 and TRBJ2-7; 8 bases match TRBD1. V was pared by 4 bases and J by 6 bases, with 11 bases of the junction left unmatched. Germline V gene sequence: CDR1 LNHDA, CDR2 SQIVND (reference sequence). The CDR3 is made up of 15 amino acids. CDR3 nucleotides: TGTGCCAGTAGTAAGGGCCGGCAGGGGGCCTTCGAGCAGTACTTC. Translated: CASSKGRQGAFEQYF.

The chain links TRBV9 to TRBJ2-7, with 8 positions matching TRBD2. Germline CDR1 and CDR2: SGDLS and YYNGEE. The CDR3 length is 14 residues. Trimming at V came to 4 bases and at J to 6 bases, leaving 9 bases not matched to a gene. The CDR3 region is CASSPTGGGGEQYF. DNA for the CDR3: TGTGCCAGCAGCCCAACGGGAGGGGGGGGCGAGCAGTACTTC.

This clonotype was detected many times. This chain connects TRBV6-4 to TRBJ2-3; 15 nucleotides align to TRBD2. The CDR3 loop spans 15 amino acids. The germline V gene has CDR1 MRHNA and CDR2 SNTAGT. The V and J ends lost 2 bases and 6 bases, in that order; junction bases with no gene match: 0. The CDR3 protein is CASSDGTSGGDTQYF. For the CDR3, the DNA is TGTGCCAGCAGTGACGGGACTAGCGGGGGGGATACGCAGTATTTT.

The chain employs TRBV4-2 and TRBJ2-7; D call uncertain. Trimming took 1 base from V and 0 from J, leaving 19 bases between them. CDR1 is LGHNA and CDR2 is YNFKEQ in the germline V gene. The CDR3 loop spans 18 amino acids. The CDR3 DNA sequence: TGTGCCAGCAGCCAAGGACCGTGGCGCGGACGTAGCTCCTACGAGCAGTACTTC. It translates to CASSQGPWRGRSSYEQYF.

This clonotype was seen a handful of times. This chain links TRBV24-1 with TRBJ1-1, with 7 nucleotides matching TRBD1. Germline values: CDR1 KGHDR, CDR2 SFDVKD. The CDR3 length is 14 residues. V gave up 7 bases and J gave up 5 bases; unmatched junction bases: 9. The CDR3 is CATRSGLRGTEAFF. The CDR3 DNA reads TGTGCCACCAGGTCGGGACTCAGGGGGACTGAAGCTTTCTTT.

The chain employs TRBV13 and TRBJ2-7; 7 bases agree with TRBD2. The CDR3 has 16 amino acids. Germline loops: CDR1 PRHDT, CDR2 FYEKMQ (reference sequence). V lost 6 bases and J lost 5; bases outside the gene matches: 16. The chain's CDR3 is CASSWVGRPSGNEQYF. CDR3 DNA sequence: TGTGCCAGCAGTTGGGTGGGCCGGCCTAGCGGCAACGAGCAGTACTTC.

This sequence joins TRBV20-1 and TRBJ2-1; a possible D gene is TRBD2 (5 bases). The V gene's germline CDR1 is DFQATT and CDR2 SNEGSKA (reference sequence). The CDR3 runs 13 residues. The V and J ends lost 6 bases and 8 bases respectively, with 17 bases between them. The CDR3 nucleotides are TGCAGTGCCTTGTTCTCGGGGAGTCATGAGCAGTTCTTC. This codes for CSALFSGSHEQFF.

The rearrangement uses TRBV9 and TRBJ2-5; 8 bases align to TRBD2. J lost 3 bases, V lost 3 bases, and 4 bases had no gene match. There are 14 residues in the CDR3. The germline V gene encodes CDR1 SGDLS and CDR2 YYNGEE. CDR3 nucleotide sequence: TGTGCCAGCAGCGGACTGGGACTAGAAGAGACCCAGTACTTC. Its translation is CASSGLGLEETQYF. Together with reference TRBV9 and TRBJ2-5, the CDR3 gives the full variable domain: DSGVTQTPKHLITATGQRVTLRCSPRSGDLSVYWYQQSLDQGLQFLIQYYNGEERAKGNILERFSAQQFPDLHSELNLSSLELGDSALYFCASSGLGLEETQYFGPGTRLLVL.

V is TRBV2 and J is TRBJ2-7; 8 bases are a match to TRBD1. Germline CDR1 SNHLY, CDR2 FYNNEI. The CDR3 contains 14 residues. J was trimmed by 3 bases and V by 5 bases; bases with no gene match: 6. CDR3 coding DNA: TGTGCCAGCAGTTCCCCGGACAGGGTCTACGAGCAGTACTTC. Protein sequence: CASSSPDRVYEQYF.

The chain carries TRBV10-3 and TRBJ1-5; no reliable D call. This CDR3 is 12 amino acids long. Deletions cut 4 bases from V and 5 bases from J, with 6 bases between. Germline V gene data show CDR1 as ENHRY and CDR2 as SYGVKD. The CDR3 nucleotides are TGTGCCATCAGTGCACCGCATCAGCCCCAGCATTTT. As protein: CAISAPHQPQHF.

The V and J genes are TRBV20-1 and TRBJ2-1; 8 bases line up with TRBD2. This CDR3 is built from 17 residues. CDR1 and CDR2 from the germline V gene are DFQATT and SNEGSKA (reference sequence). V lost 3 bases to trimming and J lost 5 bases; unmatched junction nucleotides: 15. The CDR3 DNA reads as TGCAGTGCTAGTAGGGCCTTTAGCGGGGCGGGGGACAATGAGCAGTTCTTC. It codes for CSASRAFSGAGDNEQFF.

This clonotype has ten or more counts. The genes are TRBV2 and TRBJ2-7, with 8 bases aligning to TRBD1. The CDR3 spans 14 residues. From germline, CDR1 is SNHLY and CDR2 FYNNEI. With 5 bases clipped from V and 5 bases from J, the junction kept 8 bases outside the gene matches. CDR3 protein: CASSPRTGHHEQYF. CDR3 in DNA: TGTGCCAGCAGTCCACGGACAGGGCACCACGAGCAGTACTTC.

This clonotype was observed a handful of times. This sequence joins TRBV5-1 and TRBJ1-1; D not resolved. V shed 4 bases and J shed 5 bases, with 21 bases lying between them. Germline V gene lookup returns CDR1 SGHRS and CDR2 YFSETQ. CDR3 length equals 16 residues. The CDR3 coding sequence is TGCGCCAGCAGCGTCATCCGATACACAGCGGGAACTGAAGCTTTCTTT. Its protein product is CASSVIRYTAGTEAFF.

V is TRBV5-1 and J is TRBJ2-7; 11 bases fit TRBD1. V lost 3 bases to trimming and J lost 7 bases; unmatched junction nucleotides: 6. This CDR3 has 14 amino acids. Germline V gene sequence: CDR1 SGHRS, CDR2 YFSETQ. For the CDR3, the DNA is TGCGCCAGCAGCTCTCGGGACAGGGGGTGGGAGCAGTACTTC. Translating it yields CASSSRDRGWEQYF.

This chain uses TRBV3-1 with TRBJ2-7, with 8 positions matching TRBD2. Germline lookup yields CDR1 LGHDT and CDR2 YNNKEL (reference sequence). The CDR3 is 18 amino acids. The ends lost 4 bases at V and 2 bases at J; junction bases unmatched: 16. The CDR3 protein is CASSPPHRASGLTYEQYF. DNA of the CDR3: TGTGCCAGCAGCCCCCCCCATCGAGCTAGCGGGCTTACCTACGAGCAGTACTTC.

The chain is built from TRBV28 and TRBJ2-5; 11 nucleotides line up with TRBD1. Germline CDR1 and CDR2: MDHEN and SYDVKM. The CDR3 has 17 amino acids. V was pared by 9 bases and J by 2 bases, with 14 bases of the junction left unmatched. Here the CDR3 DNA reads TGTGCCAGGGGAGGGACAGGGGGGTGGCCGGGTCAAGAGACCCAGTACTTC. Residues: CARGGTGGWPGQETQYF.

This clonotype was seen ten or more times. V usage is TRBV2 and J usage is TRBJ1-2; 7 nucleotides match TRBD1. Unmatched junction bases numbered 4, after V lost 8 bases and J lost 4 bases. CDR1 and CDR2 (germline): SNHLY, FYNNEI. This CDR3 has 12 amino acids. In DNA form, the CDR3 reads TGTGCCAGCCGACCAGGGGGCTATGGCTACACCTTC. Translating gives CASRPGGYGYTF.

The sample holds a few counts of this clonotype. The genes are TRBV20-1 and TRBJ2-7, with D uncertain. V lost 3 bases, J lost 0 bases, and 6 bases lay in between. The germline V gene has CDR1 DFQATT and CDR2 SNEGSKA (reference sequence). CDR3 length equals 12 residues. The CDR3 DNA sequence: TGCAGTGCTAGGCCCTTCTCCTACGAGCAGTACTTC. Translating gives CSARPFSYEQYF.